This TCR beta chain was observed in a study of blood T cell repertoires in COVID-19. About the study: The United States, Italy and Spain were the sources of the acute and convalescent COVID-19 samples. In each case, the material was cDNA or gDNA derived from T cells, B-cell-depleted T cells, or PBMCs.

Authors' analysis steps: The authors estimated nucleated cell counts from reference gene primer amplification. Only in-frame clones appear in the TCRdb table, and some are missing; sequencing was by immunoSEQ multiplex PCR. That table is the source of V, J and clone size, and D and trimming were worked out from the DNA. The table lists around 140,000 clones, around three quarters of them singletons, with 15% to 20% in the top ten. Per germline, CDR1 WSHSY and CDR2 SAAADI. This CDR3 is 14 amino acids long. V shed 4 bases and J 8 bases; nucleotides not matched to a gene: 7. This sequence joins TRBV10-2 and TRBJ1-2, with TRBD1 identical over 10 bases. Material: peripheral blood. The receptor's source is a man aged 50 to 60 with acute or convalescent COVID-19. The CDR3 nucleotides are TGCGCCAGCAGTGCTGACAGGGGGCTGGGGGGCTACACCTTC. This sequence encodes CASSADRGLGGYTF.